The 22 T cell receptor beta chains reported below all come from one sample, sequenced in a study of blood T cell repertoires in COVID-19 (dated by TCRdb to 2020 to 2021). The library was prepared using the immunoSEQ multiplex PCR assay. Imported from immuneACCESS, the table was reduced by TCRdb to in-frame sequences with V and J called. These copies leave out some clones; in studies compared against another copy, an unresolved V gene accounts for under half, and the cause of the remainder is not known. The table for this sample lists roughly 82,000 clones; 65% to 85% of them were counted only once. The ten biggest clones cover approximately 15% of the sample. The sequencing sample was made of peripheral blood. Receptors were obtained from an older woman with acute or convalescent COVID-19.

The chain carries TRBV28 and TRBJ2-7; D is ambiguous. This CDR3 contains 16 residues. CDR1 and CDR2 from the germline V gene are MDHEN and SYDVKM. Trimming pared 6 bases from V and 0 bases from J, leaving 18 bases between. CDR3 nucleotide sequence: TGTGCCAGCAGCTTAAACAGACACGCCGGCTCCTACGAGCAGTACTTC. As protein: CASSLNRHAGSYEQYF. The complete variable domain, with remaining parts taken from reference TRBV28 and TRBJ2-7, reads DVKVTQSSRYLVKRTGEKVFLECVQDMDHENMFWYRQDPGLGLRLIYFSYDVKMKEKGDIPEGYSVSREKKERFSLILESASTNQTSMYLCASSLNRHAGSYEQYFGPGTRLTVT.

The chain is built from TRBV27 and TRBJ1-2, with a weak D call TRBD1 (6 bases). The CDR3 is 14 amino acids. Germline V gene data show CDR1 as MNHEY and CDR2 as SMNVEV (reference sequence). V shed 5 bases and J shed 8 bases, with 18 bases lying between them. CDR3 amino acids: CASSLGQPNWGYTF. Here the CDR3 DNA reads TGTGCCAGCAGTCTCGGACAGCCTAACTGGGGCTACACCTTC.

The chain employs TRBV2 and TRBJ2-6; 12 bases are a match to TRBD1. The CDR3 extends over 18 amino acids. Trimming at V came to 8 bases and at J to 4 bases, leaving 12 bases not matched to a gene. From germline, CDR1 is SNHLY and CDR2 FYNNEI. The CDR3 spells CASGHPGQGATGANVLTF. CDR3 in DNA: TGTGCCAGCGGCCACCCGGGACAGGGGGCAACGGGGGCCAACGTCCTGACTTTC.

V and J are TRBV7-2 and TRBJ2-5, with a possible D match to TRBD1 (6 bases). Germline CDR1 and CDR2: SGHTA and FQGNSA. V was trimmed by 2 bases and J by 6 bases, leaving 10 bases between them. This CDR3 region has 13 residues. The CDR3 sequence: CASSLWGTQTQYF. Here the CDR3 DNA reads TGTGCCAGCAGCTTATGGGGGACACAGACCCAGTACTTC.

The V and J genes are TRBV4-2 and TRBJ1-2, with D possibly matching TRBD1 (5 bases). The CDR3 sequence is 16 residues long. Germline V gene data show CDR1 as LGHNA and CDR2 as YNFKEQ. V was trimmed by 0 bases and J by 12 bases, leaving 23 bases between them. The CDR3 loop reads CASSQDPAYQPGGDTF. The DNA for the CDR3 is TGTGCCAGCAGCCAAGATCCGGCATACCAGCCCGGAGGGGACACCTTC.

This chain connects TRBV3-1 (or the pseudogene TRBV3-2) to TRBJ1-4, with D unclear. Trimming took off 4 bases at V and 5 bases at J, with 14 bases between the two ends. Germline CDR1 reads LGHDT; CDR2 reads YNNKEL (reference sequence). The CDR3 has 15 residues. The CDR3, as DNA: TGTGCCAGCAGCCCACACAGTGGGTACAATGAAAAACTGTTTTTT. This translates into CASSPHSGYNEKLFF.

The chain employs TRBV5-1 and TRBJ2-7, with TRBD1 as a possible D gene (5 bases). The CDR3 is made up of 15 amino acids. Germline lookup yields CDR1 SGHRS and CDR2 YFSETQ. V lost 0 bases to trimming and J lost 0 bases, with 10 bases between them. The CDR3 reads CASSLGAGLSYEQYF. CDR3 bases: TGCGCCAGCAGCTTGGGGGCAGGGCTCTCCTACGAGCAGTACTTC.

This sequence joins TRBV11-1 and TRBJ2-1, with TRBD2 matching over 7 bases. Trimming removed 6 bases from V and 8 bases from J; junction bases left unmatched: 7. The length of the CDR3 is 13 residues. The germline V gene encodes CDR1 SGHAT and CDR2 FQDESV (reference sequence). CDR3 sequence (DNA): TGTGCCAGCAGTTCTGTTGCGGGAGATGAGCAGTTCTTC. The encoded protein is CASSSVAGDEQFF. Based on the CDR3 plus reference TRBV11-1 and TRBJ2-1, the full variable domain is EAEVAQSPRYKITEKSQAVAFWCDPISGHATLYWYRQILGQGPELLVQFQDESVVDDSQLPKDRFSAERLKGVDSTLKIQPAELGDSAMYLCASSSVAGDEQFFGPGTRLTVL.

This chain uses TRBV6-5 with TRBJ2-3, with TRBD2 identical over 8 bases. CDR1 MNHEY and CDR2 SVGAGI come from the germline V gene. V shed 0 bases and J 5 bases; nucleotides not matched to a gene: 1. CDR3 length: 14 residues. CDR3 bases: TGTGCCAGCAGTTACTCCCGGGGGGGAGATACGCAGTATTTT. It encodes CASSYSRGGDTQYF.

The chain combines TRBV9 with TRBJ1-1; 7 nucleotides align to TRBD1. CDR1 SGDLS and CDR2 YYNGEE come from the germline V gene. J gave up 4 bases and V 5 bases, and 17 bases lay outside the gene matches. The CDR3 spans 17 residues. CDR3 loop: CASRSRYDAGGSTEAFF. Here the CDR3 DNA reads TGTGCCAGCAGGTCCCGATACGATGCAGGGGGGAGCACTGAAGCTTTCTTT.

V is TRBV5-1 and J is TRBJ1-2; 7 bases are a match to TRBD1. This CDR3 has 16 amino acids. From germline, CDR1 is SGHRS and CDR2 YFSETQ. J lost 4 bases, V lost 3 bases, and 12 bases had no gene match. The CDR3: CASSSDRRGWTYGYTF. CDR3 nucleotide sequence: TGCGCCAGCAGCTCGGACAGGAGAGGGTGGACCTATGGCTACACCTTC.

The chain uses TRBV6-5 and TRBJ2-3; TRBD2 aligns across 8 bases. With V trimmed by 6 bases and J by 0 bases, 5 bases remained unmatched. Germline V gene lookup returns CDR1 MNHEY and CDR2 SVGAGI. This CDR3 is 15 amino acids long. Here the CDR3 DNA reads TGTGCCAGCAGACCCGTAGCGGGGAGCACAGATACGCAGTATTTT. This codes for CASRPVAGSTDTQYF.

The chain employs TRBV12-3 or TRBV12-4 and TRBJ1-2, with a tentative D call TRBD1 (6 bases). Trimming took 6 bases from V and 12 from J, leaving 17 bases between them. The CDR3 is 12 residues long. CDR3 sequence: CASSLHHREDTF. The CDR3 bases are TGTGCCAGCAGCTTACACCACAGGGAAGACACCTTC.

This rearrangement joins TRBV4-2 to TRBJ2-2, with TRBD2 as a possible D gene (6 bases). V shed 0 bases and J shed 4 bases, with 12 bases lying between them. From germline, CDR1 is LGHNA and CDR2 YNFKEQ. The CDR3 is 16 amino acids. CDR3 sequence: CASSQELAVLTGELFF. CDR3 coding DNA: TGTGCCAGCAGCCAAGAACTAGCAGTTCTCACCGGGGAGCTGTTTTTT.

Points on this clone: The junction and the germline gene differ at one end; a read error may be behind it. The J gene is TRBJ1-4, the V gene TRBV7-7, with D possibly TRBD1 on 5 matching bases. The germline V gene encodes CDR1 SSHAT and CDR2 FNYEAQ (reference sequence). The CDR3 runs 12 residues. In DNA form, the CDR3 reads TGTGCTAGCAGCCCTGGGGGGGAAAAACTGTTTTTT. Its translation is CASSPGGEKLFF.

The V and J genes are TRBV4-3 and TRBJ1-3; possible D gene TRBD1, 5 bases. Looked up from germline, CDR1 is LGHNA and CDR2 is YSLEER. The CDR3 extends over 16 amino acids. Trimming left V 0 bases short and J 3 bases short, with 12 bases between. This chain's CDR3 is CASSQDRAGIGNTIYF. DNA for the CDR3: TGCGCCAGCAGCCAAGATCGGGCAGGGATTGGAAACACCATATATTTT.

The chain joins TRBV2 to TRBJ2-1; D is ambiguous. Per germline, CDR1 SNHLY and CDR2 FYNNEI. The CDR3 totals 11 residues. V lost 2 bases to trimming and J lost 16 bases, with 12 bases between them. CDR3 sequence reads: CASSELPPLFF. CDR3 DNA: TGTGCCAGCAGTGAACTACCTCCCCTCTTCTTC.

The V call is TRBV28, the J call TRBJ1-2; 9 positions agree with TRBD1. J was trimmed by 2 bases and V by 4 bases; bases with no gene match: 5. CDR3 length equals 15 residues. The germline CDR1 and CDR2 sequences are MDHEN and SYDVKM. The chain's CDR3 is CASSSWTGANYGYTF. DNA of the CDR3: TGTGCCAGCAGTTCCTGGACAGGGGCGAACTATGGCTACACCTTC.

The chain recombines TRBV12-3 or TRBV12-4 with TRBJ2-1, with 8 bases aligning to TRBD1. CDR3 length: 11 amino acids. J gave up 15 bases and V 6 bases, and 7 bases lay outside the gene matches. The CDR3 nucleotides are TGTGCCAGCAGCCTGGACAGGGTCCGGTTCTTC. Its protein is CASSLDRVRFF.

The V and J genes are TRBV7-3 and TRBJ2-2; D possibly corresponds to TRBD2 (7 bases). Germline V CDR1 and CDR2: SGHTA, FQGTGA. CDR3 length: 14 amino acids. Trimming stripped 5 bases from V and 5 bases from J, with 12 bases between. The CDR3 sequence is CASSPQGGTGELFF. CDR3 sequence (DNA): TGTGCCAGCAGCCCACAGGGAGGGACCGGGGAGCTGTTTTTT.

The V call is TRBV5-1, the J call TRBJ2-5, with TRBD2 matching over 9 bases. This CDR3 has 15 amino acids. V lost 5 bases, J lost 1 base, and 6 bases stayed unmatched. Germline assignment: CDR1 SGHRS and CDR2 YFSETQ. CDR3 sequence: CASRLRTSAQETQYF. The CDR3 nucleotides read TGCGCCAGCAGGTTACGGACTAGCGCCCAAGAGACCCAGTACTTC.

The chain joins TRBV4-3 to TRBJ1-2; the D is unclear. The CDR3 spans 15 residues. The V and J ends lost 1 base and 4 bases respectively, with 13 bases between them. Germline V gene data show CDR1 as LGHNA and CDR2 as YSLEER. The CDR3, as DNA: TGCGCCAGCAGCCAAGGGGCCCGGGGAGGCTATGGCTACACCTTC. This codes for CASSQGARGGYGYTF.